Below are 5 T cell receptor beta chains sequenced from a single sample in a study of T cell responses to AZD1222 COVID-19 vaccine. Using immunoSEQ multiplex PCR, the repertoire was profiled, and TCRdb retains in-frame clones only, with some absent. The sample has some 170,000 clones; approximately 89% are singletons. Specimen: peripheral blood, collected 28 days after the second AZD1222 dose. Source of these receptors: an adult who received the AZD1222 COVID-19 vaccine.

In DNA form, the CDR3 reads TGCGCCAGCAGCCAAGATAGCAGGGGAATAAATTCACCCCTCCACTTT. Its translation: CASSQDSRGINSPLHF. The chain employs TRBV4-3 and TRBJ1-6; weak D call: TRBD1 (6 bases). The V and J ends lost 0 bases and 7 bases respectively, with 13 bases between them. This CDR3 region has 16 residues. Germline V gives CDR1 LGHNA, CDR2 YSLEER.

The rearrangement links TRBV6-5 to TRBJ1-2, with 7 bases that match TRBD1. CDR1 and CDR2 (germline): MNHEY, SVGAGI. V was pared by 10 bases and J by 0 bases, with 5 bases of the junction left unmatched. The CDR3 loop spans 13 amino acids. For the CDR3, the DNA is TGTGCCATCCGGGACAGAGCTAACTATGGCTACACCTTC. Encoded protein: CAIRDRANYGYTF.

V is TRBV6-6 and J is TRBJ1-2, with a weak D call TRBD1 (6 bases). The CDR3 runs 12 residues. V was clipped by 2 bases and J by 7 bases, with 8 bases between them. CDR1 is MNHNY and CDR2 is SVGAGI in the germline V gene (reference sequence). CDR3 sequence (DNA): TGTGCCAGCAGTTACCGGGACACTGGCTACACCTTC. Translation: CASSYRDTGYTF.

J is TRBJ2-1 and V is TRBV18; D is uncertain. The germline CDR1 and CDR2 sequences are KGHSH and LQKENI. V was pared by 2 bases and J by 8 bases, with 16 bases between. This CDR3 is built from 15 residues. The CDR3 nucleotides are TGTGCCAGCTCACCAAGCGTAGGTTCACCCCATGAGCAGTTCTTC. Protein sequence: CASSPSVGSPHEQFF.

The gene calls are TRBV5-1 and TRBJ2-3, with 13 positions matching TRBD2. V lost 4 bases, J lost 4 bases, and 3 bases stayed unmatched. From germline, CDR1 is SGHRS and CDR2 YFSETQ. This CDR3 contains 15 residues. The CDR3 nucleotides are TGCGCCAGCAGCAGGACTAGCGGGAGCGCAGATACGCAGTATTTT. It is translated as CASSRTSGSADTQYF.